Listed below are T cell receptor beta chains from one sample, sequenced in a study of blood T cells in healthy people across ages. In TCRdb, the 5' RACE reads were re-called with MiXCR into one record per CDR3 protein. The sample includes approximately 400,000 distinct CDR3 sequences, 50% to 60% of them seen just once. Sequenced: blood. Receptors were obtained from a man aged 55 to 70 in good health. The CDR3 runs from the conserved cysteine through the conserved F or W. Each record gives: J gene, V gene, clone size, D gene, CDR3 protein, CDR3 DNA. D genes are given only for firm matches. Clone sizes are given selectively: once, few, many, or a class where the clone is expanded.

TRBJ2-7	TRBV29-1	.	.	CSVEDSRRLGPEQYF	TGCAGCGTTGAAGACTCCCGCCGACTAGGACCCGAGCAGTACTTC
TRBJ1-2	TRBV20-1	many	TRBD1	CSARDQGARDGYTF	TGCAGTGCTAGAGATCAGGGGGCGCGGGATGGCTACACCTTC
TRBJ1-2	TRBV20-1	.	.	CSAREADRYYGYTF	TGCAGTGCTAGAGAAGCGGACCGGTACTATGGCTACACCTTC
TRBJ2-1	TRBV6-4	many	.	CASSDGGTYNEQFF	TGTGCCAGCAGTGACGGAGGCACCTACAATGAGCAGTTCTTC
TRBJ2-5	TRBV11-1	once	TRBD2	CASSQGSSGRAETQYF	TGTGCCAGCAGCCAGGGGTCTAGCGGGAGAGCAGAGACCCAGTACTTC
TRBJ2-5	TRBV20-1	.	TRBD1	CSAPPPDRGKTQYF	TGCAGTGCTCCCCCCCCGGACAGGGGCAAGACCCAGTACTTC
TRBJ2-1	TRBV6-1	once	.	CASRLTSGSVNEQFF	TGTGCCAGCAGATTGACTAGTGGGAGTGTCAATGAGCAGTTCTTC
TRBJ2-7	TRBV20-1	many	TRBD2	CSARHSGGGGEQYF	TGCAGTGCTAGACATAGCGGGGGAGGGGGAGAGCAGTACTTC
TRBJ2-6	TRBV29-1	.	.	CSVSGAGLSGANVLTF	TGCAGCGTCTCGGGGGCAGGCCTATCTGGGGCCAACGTCCTGACTTTC
TRBJ2-7	TRBV20-1	.	.	CSAAGVRTYEQYF	TGCAGTGCTGCTGGGGTCCGAACCTACGAGCAGTACTTC
TRBJ2-3	TRBV9	once	TRBD2	CASSVGGGRGTDTQYF	TGTGCCAGCAGCGTGGGCGGGGGGCGTGGGACAGATACGCAGTATTTT
TRBJ2-7	TRBV2	few	.	CASSEARPKSQYF	TGTGCCAGCAGTGAAGCGAGGCCTAAGTCACAGTACTTC
TRBJ2-3	TRBV24-1	.	.	CATGLIDTQYF	TGTGCCACCGGATTGATAGATACGCAGTATTTT
TRBJ2-1	TRBV6-2/TRBV6-3	.	TRBD1	CASSYQGASYNEQFF	TGTGCCAGCAGTTACCAGGGGGCCTCCTACAATGAGCAGTTCTTC
TRBJ2-3	TRBV7-2	many	.	CASSLRDTQYF	TGTGCCAGCAGTTTAAGAGATACGCAGTATTTT
TRBJ2-7	TRBV27	.	.	CASSTRQKLQGEQYF	TGTGCCAGCAGTACTAGACAGAAATTACAAGGGGAGCAGTACTTC
TRBJ1-2	TRBV12-3/TRBV12-4	.	TRBD1	CASTMTGDGYTF	TGTGCCAGCACCATGACAGGGGATGGCTACACCTTC
TRBJ2-3	TRBV29-1	few	.	CSVLGSGTDTQYF	TGCAGCGTTTTAGGCAGCGGCACAGATACGCAGTATTTT
TRBJ2-3	TRBV6-5	.	.	CASSYSALQGTDTQYF	TGTGCCAGCAGTTACTCGGCACTTCAGGGCACAGATACGCAGTATTTT
TRBJ1-2	TRBV27	.	.	CASSETRTDWGYTF	TGTGCCAGCAGTGAAACCCGGACGGATTGGGGCTACACCTTC
TRBJ2-7	TRBV5-1	.	TRBD2	CASSLAGGALDEQYF	TGCGCCAGCAGCTTGGCCGGGGGGGCCCTCGACGAGCAGTACTTC
TRBJ2-6	TRBV7-9	.	TRBD1	CASSFTGASRSGANVLTF	TGTGCCAGCAGCTTTACAGGGGCCTCCCGATCTGGGGCCAACGTCCTGACTTTC
TRBJ2-1	TRBV11-2	.	TRBD2	CASSPWEGTCYNGQFF	TGTGCCAGCAGCCCGTGGGAGGGCACTTGCTACAATGGGCAGTTCTTC
TRBJ2-1	TRBV29-1	.	TRBD2	CSGRGAGGPGEQFF	TGCAGCGGCCGAGGAGCGGGAGGGCCCGGTGAGCAGTTCTTC
TRBJ1-4	TRBV6-5	.	.	CASSRSGGDRAEKLFF	TGTGCCAGCAGTCGCTCCGGGGGCGATCGGGCTGAAAAACTGTTTTTT
TRBJ2-5	TRBV28	.	.	CASSLNRPGGETQYF	TGTGCCAGCAGTTTAAACAGGCCCGGCGGGGAGACCCAGTACTTC
TRBJ2-3	TRBV28	.	TRBD2	CASSPSGGLGSLADTQYF	TGTGCCAGCAGTCCAAGCGGGGGGCTGGGGAGCTTGGCAGATACGCAGTATTTT
TRBJ2-5	TRBV9	.	.	CASSPTSGLVGETQYF	TGTGCCAGCAGCCCAACCAGCGGCCTAGTAGGGGAGACCCAGTACTTC
TRBJ1-6	TRBV20-1	few	.	CSARATSSYNSPLHF	TGCAGTGCTAGAGCGACGAGCTCCTATAATTCACCCCTCCACTTT
TRBJ1-2	TRBV19	.	.	CASSSAGKGAYSYTF	TGTGCCAGTAGTAGCGCCGGGAAAGGGGCTTATAGCTACACCTTC
TRBJ2-1	TRBV24-1	.	TRBD2	CATSGEWTSVNEQFF	TGTGCCACCAGTGGCGAGTGGACTAGCGTCAATGAGCAGTTCTTC
TRBJ2-3	TRBV29-1	.	TRBD2	CSVVLSSGGDTQYF	TGCAGCGTTGTGTTGTCCAGCGGGGGAGATACGCAGTATTTT
TRBJ1-2	TRBV29-1	.	.	CSVEQTGYTF	TGCAGCGTTGAACAGACCGGCTACACCTTC
TRBJ2-7	TRBV7-4	.	TRBD1	CASSSRRTGVNEQYF	TGTGCCAGCAGCTCCAGGAGGACAGGGGTCAACGAGCAGTACTTC
TRBJ1-2	TRBV3-1	many	.	CASSQDNYGYTF	TGTGCCAGCAGCCAAGACAACTATGGCTACACCTTC
TRBJ2-3	TRBV29-1	.	TRBD2	CSVLSGTPADTQYF	TGCAGCGTTTTAAGCGGGACCCCGGCGGATACGCAGTATTTT
TRBJ2-7	TRBV6-1	.	.	CASSEVGVNEQYF	TGTGCCAGCAGTGAAGTCGGCGTCAATGAGCAGTACTTC
TRBJ2-1	TRBV27	.	TRBD1	CASSPRTGMSNEQFF	TGTGCCAGCAGTCCGCGGACAGGGATGAGCAATGAGCAGTTCTTC
TRBJ2-7	TRBV28	.	TRBD1	CASSIRGTGEQYF	TGTGCCAGCAGTATACGGGGGACAGGCGAGCAGTACTTC
TRBJ2-5	TRBV5-1	few	.	CASQLREQETQYF	TGCGCCAGCCAGCTTCGGGAGCAAGAGACCCAGTACTTC
TRBJ2-7	TRBV10-2	.	.	CASSLQRRDEQYF	TGCGCCAGCAGCCTACAACGAAGGGACGAGCAGTACTTC
TRBJ2-1	TRBV12-3/TRBV12-4	.	TRBD2	CASSPHGTGTSGYNEQFF	TGTGCCAGCAGTCCACACGGGACCGGGACTAGCGGGTACAATGAGCAGTTCTTC
TRBJ2-7	TRBV28	many	.	CASSLTGPPYEQYF	TGTGCCAGCAGCCTGACAGGACCCCCTTACGAGCAGTACTTC
TRBJ2-1	TRBV4-2	.	TRBD2	CASSGYSGGKSSYNEQFF	TGTGCCAGCTCCGGGTATAGCGGGGGAAAAAGCTCCTACAATGAGCAGTTCTTC
TRBJ2-5	TRBV5-1	.	TRBD2	CAGTLVSGNNEQYF	TGCGCCGGCACCCTGGTTAGCGGGAACAATGAGCAGTACTTC
TRBJ2-3	TRBV20-1	.	TRBD2	CSAGNREGLADTQYF	TGCAGTGCCGGGAACCGGGAGGGCCTTGCAGATACGCAGTATTTT
TRBJ1-6	TRBV25-1	once	.	CASSGMPGATYNSPLHF	TGTGCCAGCAGTGGAATGCCCGGGGCGACCTATAATTCACCCCTCCACTTT
TRBJ2-3	TRBV6-4	few	TRBD2	CASSRLAGSTDTQYF	TGTGCCAGCAGCAGACTAGCGGGGAGCACAGATACGCAGTATTTT
TRBJ2-5	TRBV15	once	.	CATSRDPGLGETQYF	TGTGCCACCAGCAGAGATCCCGGGTTGGGAGAGACCCAGTACTTC
TRBJ2-3	TRBV3-1	many	.	CASSQDGTGTDTQYF	TGTGCCAGCAGCCAAGACGGTACAGGCACAGATACGCAGTATTTT
TRBJ2-3	TRBV28	.	TRBD2	CASSRGGSFSDTQYF	TGTGCCAGCTCCCGGGGCGGGAGCTTCTCAGATACGCAGTATTTT